This T cell receptor (beta chain) was captured in a study of blood T cell repertoires in COVID-19. Study as a whole: The United States, Italy and Spain supplied acute and convalescent COVID-19 samples. Nucleic acid was either cDNA or gDNA, and it came from T cells, B-cell-depleted T cells, or PBMCs.

Source study methods: Counts of nucleated cells, estimated from reference gene primer amplification, were obtained. Assay used: immunoSEQ multiplex PCR; TCRdb lists only in-frame clones, some missing. V, J and clone size are those of that table, while D and trimming were read from the DNA. The sample comprises more than 200,000 clones, around four fifths of which are singletons, and roughly 8.8% rests with the top ten. The origin of this receptor is a woman aged 45-59 years with acute or convalescent COVID-19. Sequenced input: peripheral blood.

CDR3 amino acids: CASSKRDTPTYEQYF. DNA of the CDR3: TGTGCCAGCAGCAAGCGGGACACTCCTACATACGAGCAGTACTTC. The V call is TRBV9, the J call TRBJ2-7, with D maybe TRBD2 (7 bases). The V gene's germline CDR1 is SGDLS and CDR2 YYNGEE. V was clipped by 4 bases and J by 4 bases, with 18 bases between them. This CDR3 region has 15 residues. Drawing the rest from reference TRBV9 and TRBJ2-7, the complete variable domain is DSGVTQTPKHLITATGQRVTLRCSPRSGDLSVYWYQQSLDQGLQFLIQYYNGEERAKGNILERFSAQQFPDLHSELNLSSLELGDSALYFCASSKRDTPTYEQYFGPGTRLTVT.